This T cell receptor (beta chain) was recovered during a study of cytomegalovirus exposure and HLA in healthy donors. Points from the study as a whole: Some V segments (TRBV6-2 and TRBV6-3 among them) were excluded as indistinguishable.

This clone has a handful of counts. Antigen: not known. Primers included in the PCR were 60 Vbeta and 13 Jbeta primers. Source study methods: Per a later analysis, the number of unique TCR beta chains was about 80 million, of which about 10 million were shared. Profiled with immunoSEQ multiplex PCR; TCRdb holds only in-frame clones, not every one. V and J calls and clone size are given by that table; D and trimming were obtained from the DNA. The table lists some 180,000 clones, around 75% of them singletons. Per germline, CDR1 MGHRA and CDR2 YSYEKL. Trimming took off 2 bases at V and 5 bases at J, with 12 bases between the two ends. The CDR3 extends over 14 amino acids.

The source is a male donor in good health and CMV-seronegative. Material for sequencing was PBMCs. This sequence joins TRBV4-1 and TRBJ1-1; D not certain. CDR3 sequence reads: CASSQPGIRTEAFF. Written as DNA, the CDR3 is TGCGCCAGCAGCCAACCGGGGATAAGGACTGAAGCTTTCTTT.